This entry lists 10 T cell receptor beta chains sequenced from one sample in a study of T-cell memory formation after mild COVID-19. TCRdb reprocessed the 5' RACE reads via MiXCR and lists one record per CDR3 protein. The sample lists approximately 250,000 distinct CDR3 sequences, 16% occurring once. The specimen sequenced was PBMCs or a T cell subset sorted from them (not recorded which). The receptors originated from a man aged 18 to 29 who had mild COVID-19 (a few samples of this study predate the infection). Cell type and time point are not known.

The chain carries TRBV5-1 and TRBJ2-3, with D perhaps TRBD1 (6 bases). Germline V gene sequence: CDR1 SGHRS, CDR2 YFSETQ. The V end was cut by 4 bases, the J end by 6 bases, with 12 bases between. The CDR3 is 13 amino acids. The CDR3 nucleotides read TGCGCCAGCAGCGTACAGGGAGTCGATACGCAGTATTTT. Protein product: CASSVQGVDTQYF.

There are a few counts of this clonotype. J is TRBJ2-1 and V is TRBV6-5; no definite D call. Deletions cut 6 bases from V and 4 bases from J, with 7 bases between. CDR1 is MNHEY, CDR2 SVGAGI, per germline. The CDR3 is made up of 12 amino acids. Here the CDR3 DNA reads TGTGCCAGCAGGCTCAAGTACAATGAGCAGTTCTTC. Encoded protein: CASRLKYNEQFF.

This rearrangement joins TRBV7-9 to TRBJ2-3, with TRBD2 matching 7 bases. Germline V gene data show CDR1 as SEHNR and CDR2 as FQNEAQ (reference sequence). The CDR3 runs to 16 residues. The V and J ends lost 5 bases and 1 base, in that order; junction bases with no gene match: 9. The chain's CDR3 is CASSPRGLVGTDTQYF. The CDR3 DNA is TGTGCCAGCAGCCCGAGAGGACTAGTCGGCACAGATACGCAGTATTTT.

There are many counts of this clonotype. This chain joins TRBV6-5 and TRBJ2-7, with 8 bases aligning to TRBD1. V lost 5 bases, J lost 2 bases, and 5 bases stayed unmatched. The germline CDR1 and CDR2 sequences are MNHEY and SVGAGI. This CDR3 is 14 amino acids long. The CDR3 DNA reads as TGTGCCAGCAGTCGTGGGACAGGCCCCTACGAGCAGTACTTC. Residues: CASSRGTGPYEQYF.

Only a few counts were recorded for this clonotype. The chain has TRBV29-1 and TRBJ2-5; D is unclear. This CDR3 has 12 residues. In germline, CDR1 is SQVTM, CDR2 ANQGSEA. Trimming removed 4 bases from V and 1 base from J, with 7 bases in between. The CDR3 DNA is TGCAGCGTTGGGCCAGCCCAAGAGACCCAGTACTTC. This translates into CSVGPAQETQYF.

The chain uses TRBV7-6 and TRBJ1-2, with unresolved D. Germline CDR1 and CDR2: SGHVS and FNYEAQ. The V end was cut by 5 bases, the J end by 1 base, with 8 bases between. This CDR3 has 13 amino acids. CDR3 region: CASSPQHNYGYTF. In nucleotides, the CDR3 is TGTGCCAGCAGCCCACAGCATAACTATGGCTACACCTTC.

This chain uses TRBV7-3 with TRBJ1-1; D remains ambiguous. The germline V and J ends were trimmed by 6 bases and 0 bases, with 8 bases remaining between them. The CDR3 sequence is 13 residues long. Germline V gene lookup returns CDR1 SGHTA and CDR2 FQGTGA. The CDR3, as DNA: TGTGCCAGCAGTAAAGACCTGAACACTGAAGCTTTCTTT. This gives the protein CASSKDLNTEAFF.

The rearrangement uses TRBV6-4 and TRBJ2-1; D remains ambiguous. CDR3 length equals 16 residues. V shed 1 base and J shed 4 bases, with 14 bases lying between them. Per the germline V gene, CDR1 is MRHNA and CDR2 is SNTAGT. The CDR3 sequence is CASSDFMGSRYNEQFF. In nucleotides, the CDR3 is TGTGCCAGCAGTGACTTTATGGGCTCCCGGTACAATGAGCAGTTCTTC.

The J gene is TRBJ2-5, the V gene TRBV7-6; D perhaps matches TRBD1 (6 bases). Trimming left V 3 bases short and J 2 bases short, with 10 bases between. In germline, CDR1 is SGHVS, CDR2 FNYEAQ. The CDR3 has 14 amino acids. The CDR3, as DNA: TGTGCCAGCAGCTTCCGGACAGAACAAGAGACCCAGTACTTC. Translation: CASSFRTEQETQYF.

This clonotype was seen a few times. This chain links TRBV7-6 with TRBJ2-1, with TRBD2 identical over 8 bases. CDR1 is SGHVS and CDR2 is FNYEAQ in the germline V gene. The CDR3 has 16 residues. The trim removed 2 bases at V and 0 bases at J, leaving 3 bases unmatched. Written as DNA, the CDR3 is TGTGCCAGCAGCTTAACGGGGGGGAGCTCCTACAATGAGCAGTTCTTC. As protein: CASSLTGGSSYNEQFF.